One sample yielded the 23 T cell receptor beta chains listed below, sequenced in a study of blood T cells in healthy people across ages. A second PCR, run for roughly 7 to 12 cycles, used a sample-barcoded 5' primer plus a J-beta primer mix. MiXCR was run by TCRdb on the 5' RACE reads, yielding one entry per CDR3 protein. The sample carries about 1.7 million distinct CDR3 sequences, roughly 27% recorded once. What was sequenced was blood. The receptor source for this set is a woman under 40 in good health.

The V call is TRBV20-1, the J call TRBJ2-2, with TRBD2 as a possible D gene (5 bases). The V end lost 1 base, the J end lost 4 bases, and 28 bases lay between the germline ends. There are 20 residues in the CDR3. Germline loops: CDR1 DFQATT, CDR2 SNEGSKA (reference sequence). CDR3: CSARARGRLASNWGTGELFF. The CDR3 DNA reads TGCAGTGCTAGAGCAAGAGGGCGGCTAGCCTCAAATTGGGGCACCGGGGAGCTGTTTTTT.

This clonotype was recorded many times. The chain employs TRBV29-1 and TRBJ2-1; D perhaps matches TRBD2 (5 bases). Trimming shortened V by 5 bases and J by 9 bases, and 17 bases separated the two germline ends. Germline V gene sequence: CDR1 SQVTM, CDR2 ANQGSEA. This CDR3 has 13 residues. This chain's CDR3 is CSVSRAGTGEQFF. The CDR3 DNA reads TGCAGCGTTTCCCGTGCGGGTACGGGTGAGCAGTTCTTC.

The table lists this clonotype with a count of one. The V and J genes are TRBV10-3 and TRBJ1-5; TRBD1 agrees at 9 bases. Germline V gene data show CDR1 as ENHRY and CDR2 as SYGVKD. The V and J ends lost 10 bases and 7 bases, in that order; junction bases with no gene match: 11. This CDR3 is 14 amino acids long. The CDR3 region has the DNA TGTGCCACAGGTGGGACAGGGCAGGAGCAGCCCCAGCATTTT. Its translation is CATGGTGQEQPQHF.

As to this clonotype: This may stem from a read error, because a much larger clone lies one nucleotide away. The gene calls are TRBV19 and TRBJ2-7; 9 nucleotides line up with TRBD2. CDR1 and CDR2 (germline): LNHDA, SQIVND (reference sequence). J was trimmed by 4 bases and V by 3 bases; bases with no gene match: 4. This CDR3 has 14 amino acids. As DNA, the CDR3 is TGTGCCAGTAGTATGACTAGCGGAGGTTACGAGCAGTACTTC. This codes for CASSMTSGGYEQYF.

The J gene is TRBJ1-1, the V gene TRBV4-3, with D uncertain. The CDR3 is 13 amino acids. The V end was cut by 0 bases, the J end by 3 bases, with 5 bases between. The V gene's germline CDR1 is LGHNA and CDR2 YSLEER. CDR3 residues: CASSQEWDTEAFF. As DNA, the CDR3 is TGCGCCAGCAGCCAAGAGTGGGACACTGAAGCTTTCTTT.

Details on this clonotype: The junction departs from the called germline gene at one end, perhaps through a read error. J is TRBJ2-5 and V is TRBV12-3 or TRBV12-4; D is undetermined. CDR3 length equals 15 residues. Here the CDR3 DNA reads TGTGCCGGCAGCCCAGGACGGCTAGATCAAGAGACCCAGTACTTC. Translating gives CAGSPGRLDQETQYF.

The sample holds a few counts of this clonotype. The V call is TRBV6-6, the J call TRBJ1-2; possibly TRBD1 for D (5 bases). The CDR3 is 15 residues long. Trimming took 2 bases from V and 0 from J, leaving 10 bases between them. Germline CDR1 MNHNY, CDR2 SVGAGI (reference sequence). DNA for the CDR3: TGTGCCAGCAGTTACGGGGGAGAAGCTAACTATGGCTACACCTTC. This gives the protein CASSYGGEANYGYTF.

This clonotype was seen a handful of times. The chain's CDR3 is CSARAGQGVGRTEAFF. As DNA, the CDR3 is TGCAGTGCTAGAGCGGGACAGGGGGTGGGACGCACTGAAGCTTTCTTT. The rearrangement uses TRBV20-1 and TRBJ1-1; 11 nucleotides line up with TRBD1. Germline V gene lookup returns CDR1 DFQATT and CDR2 SNEGSKA (reference sequence). V shed 1 base and J 4 bases; nucleotides not matched to a gene: 8. The CDR3 is 16 residues long.

This clonotype was picked up many times. The gene calls are TRBV6-5 and TRBJ2-1; D may be TRBD2 (7 bases). Germline assignment: CDR1 MNHEY and CDR2 SVGAGI. Trimming shortened V by 8 bases and J by 7 bases, and 21 bases separated the two germline ends. The CDR3 runs to 15 residues. The CDR3 sequence: CASQRGGYSQNEQFF. CDR3 in DNA: TGTGCCAGCCAAAGGGGGGGTTACTCTCAGAATGAGCAGTTCTTC.

Details on this clonotype: The missing conserved phenylalanine or tryptophan at the end of this CDR3 makes a read error likely. This rearrangement joins TRBV11-2 to TRBJ2-3; TRBD1 or TRBD2 may be the D gene (5 bases each). Trimming left V 0 bases short and J 2 bases short, with 9 bases between. This CDR3 contains 15 residues. CDR1 and CDR2 from the germline V gene are SGHAT and FQNNGV. The CDR3 DNA reads as TGTGCCAGCAGCTTAGAGTGGGGACCCACAGATACGCAGTATTTG. It yields the protein CASSLEWGPTDTQYL.

This clonotype was seen more than once but under ten times. As DNA, the CDR3 is TGTGCCAGCAGCTCGCAGCCCCGACTAGCTTATTACGGGCAGTACTTC. It translates to CASSSQPRLAYYGQYF. This rearrangement joins TRBV27 to TRBJ2-5; 7 bases are shared with TRBD2. This CDR3 has 16 residues. Germline V CDR1 and CDR2: MNHEY, SMNVEV (reference sequence). With 6 bases clipped from V and 11 bases from J, the junction kept 21 bases outside the gene matches.

CDR3 in amino acids: CSASPAGGIADTQYF. For the CDR3, the DNA is TGCAGTGCTAGCCCGGCAGGGGGCATCGCAGATACGCAGTATTTT. The rearrangement uses TRBV20-1 and TRBJ2-3, with TRBD1 identical over 8 bases. V trimming: 3 bases; J trimming: 4 bases; junction bases outside the gene matches: 9. The CDR3 has 15 amino acids. CDR1 and CDR2 (germline): DFQATT, SNEGSKA (reference sequence).

This clonotype was observed a few times. The rearrangement uses TRBV7-9 and TRBJ2-5; TRBD1 matches 9 bases. Germline-derived CDR1 and CDR2 are SEHNR and FQNEAQ (reference sequence). This CDR3 region has 17 residues. The J segment lost 5 bases and the V segment lost 1 base, leaving 11 bases of the junction unmatched. CDR3 DNA sequence: TGTGCCAGCAGCTTAGTAGGCGGGACAGGGAGAGGGGAGACCCAGTACTTC. Its translation: CASSLVGGTGRGETQYF.

This clonotype was detected ten times or more. The chain has TRBV5-1 and TRBJ1-4; 10 nucleotides match TRBD1. Germline V CDR1 and CDR2: SGHRS, YFSETQ. This CDR3 contains 14 residues. With V trimmed by 3 bases and J by 6 bases, 2 bases remained unmatched. CDR3 amino acids: CASSSGQGDEKLFF. The CDR3, as DNA: TGCGCCAGCAGCTCCGGACAGGGGGATGAAAAACTGTTTTTT.

The chain has TRBV30 and TRBJ1-2; 8 bases are a match to TRBD1. The germline CDR1 and CDR2 sequences are GTSNPN and SVGIG (reference sequence). With 1 base clipped from V and 7 bases from J, the junction kept 8 bases outside the gene matches. CDR3 length: 14 residues. The CDR3 DNA reads TGTGCCTGGAGTGGTCGGACAGGGCTCGCTGGCTACACCTTC. This gives the protein CAWSGRTGLAGYTF.

Regarding this clonotype: A read error may explain this, as a much larger clone is one base away. The chain is built from TRBV12-3 or TRBV12-4 and TRBJ2-5; D is unclear. The CDR3 runs to 13 residues. Deletions cut 8 bases from V and 4 bases from J, with 14 bases between. The CDR3 sequence is CASHPGDGETQYF. The CDR3 nucleotides read TGTGCCAGCCATCCTGGGGATGGAGAGACCCAGTACTTC.

The rearrangement joins TRBV20-1 to TRBJ2-3, with 15 bases identical to TRBD2. The germline gives CDR1 DFQATT, CDR2 SNEGSKA (reference sequence). The CDR3 is 17 residues long. The V segment lost 1 base and the J segment 6 bases; nucleotides outside the gene matches: 8. CDR3 in amino acids: CSARATAGLAGGDTQYF. The CDR3 DNA follows: TGCAGTGCTAGAGCTACCGCGGGACTAGCGGGGGGTGATACGCAGTATTTT.

The V gene is TRBV20-1, the J gene TRBJ2-1; D not certain. V gave up 5 bases and J gave up 4 bases, with 9 bases separating them. The germline V gene has CDR1 DFQATT and CDR2 SNEGSKA (reference sequence). This CDR3 region has 12 residues. CDR3 region: CSALRRYNEQFF. The CDR3 nucleotides are TGCAGTGCTCTCAGACGGTACAATGAGCAGTTCTTC.

This clonotype was observed a handful of times. This chain links TRBV5-1 with TRBJ2-5; tentatively, D is TRBD1 or TRBD2 (6 bases each). Trimming took 4 bases from V and 0 from J, leaving 16 bases between them. The germline V gene encodes CDR1 SGHRS and CDR2 YFSETQ. The CDR3 loop spans 16 amino acids. CDR3 coding DNA: TGCGCCAGCAGCATCGGGGGACATCTTAACCAAGAGACCCAGTACTTC. This translates into CASSIGGHLNQETQYF.

V is TRBV7-2 and J is TRBJ2-7; 7 bases match TRBD2. Germline V gene data show CDR1 as SGHTA and CDR2 as FQGNSA. V shed 3 bases, J shed 0 bases, and the junction held 8 bases outside the gene matches. This CDR3 contains 16 residues. CDR3 region: CASSFGAAGDSYEQYF. In nucleotides, the CDR3 is TGTGCCAGCAGCTTTGGCGCGGCGGGAGACTCCTACGAGCAGTACTTC.

This clonotype was seen more than once but under ten times. The chain has TRBV20-1 and TRBJ2-3, with 7 nucleotides matching TRBD2. V was pared by 5 bases and J by 2 bases, with 13 bases of the junction left unmatched. Germline CDR1 DFQATT, CDR2 SNEGSKA (reference sequence). CDR3 length: 16 residues. CDR3 residues: CSAGGGAVTFTDTQYF. As DNA, the CDR3 is TGCAGTGCTGGGGGGGGAGCAGTCACATTCACAGATACGCAGTATTTT.

This clonotype was recorded many times. The rearrangement links TRBV20-1 to TRBJ2-7; 7 bases map to TRBD1. The CDR3 is 14 residues long. V lost 3 bases to trimming and J lost 2 bases; unmatched junction nucleotides: 7. The V gene's germline CDR1 is DFQATT and CDR2 SNEGSKA (reference sequence). The CDR3 is CSAREQGQTYEQYF. The CDR3 bases are TGCAGTGCTAGGGAGCAGGGACAGACCTACGAGCAGTACTTC.

The chain carries TRBV7-9 and TRBJ2-6; TRBD1 matches 10 bases. J gave up 2 bases and V 5 bases, and 6 bases lay outside the gene matches. Germline-derived CDR1 and CDR2 are SEHNR and FQNEAQ (reference sequence). The CDR3 length is 17 residues. The CDR3 protein is CASSPGQGIPGANVLTF. The CDR3, as DNA: TGTGCCAGCAGCCCGGGACAGGGGATTCCTGGGGCCAACGTCCTGACTTTC.